This TCR beta chain was found in a study of T cell repertoires in cytomegalovirus infection (dated by TCRdb to between 2017 and 2020). About the full investigation: Donor HLA type was relevant to the analysis, because carriage of CMV infection together with the matching HLA type was indicated by public TCR beta signatures.

The sample holds a few counts of this clonotype. Its cognate antigen has yet to be identified. Per-nucleotide qualities are absent, and no much larger clonotype sits a single base away. The investigation overall reported the following: In both this cohort and an independent cohort of 352 donors, the cumulative frequency of public TCR beta family members distinguished carriers of CMV infection plus the relevant HLA type. The ex vivo response was dominated by HLA-C-restricted CMV-specific TCR beta clonotypes, and the single most frequent clonotype in two of eight donors was supplied by these HLA-C-restricted clonotypes.

Including cysteine and phenylalanine, the CDR3 has 13 amino acids. Only CDR3 DNA remains: 39 bases, in frame from the first base. From a lookup of the germline V gene (reference sequence), CDR1 and CDR2 are LNHDA and SQIVND. V is trimmed back by 6 bases and J by 6 bases, and the junction contains 6 bases that no gene match accounts for. Sequencing was carried out with an Illumina HiSeq 1500. The raw public data were reprocessed by TCRdb itself: fastp quality trimming at Q25, MiXCR clonotype calling, in-frame beta chains only. Every entry covers one CDR3 protein and lists the most common genes and DNA from its rows. This sample is represented by just under 550,000 distinct CDR3 sequences; about 25% of them were singletons. Roughly 13% of the sample is taken by the ten largest.

The sequence derives from a human donor in good health (CMV status not recorded). Some clones in this sample may be carry-over from other donors' samples. The V gene is TRBV19 and the J gene is TRBJ1-2; 8 central nucleotides agree with TRBD1. Sequencing was done on a sample of PBMCs. The CDR3 protein is CASRGTGFNGYTF. The DNA sequence is as follows: TGTGCCAGTAGGGGGACAGGTTTCAATGGCTACACCTTC. Joined to the reference TRBV19 and TRBJ1-2 proteins, this CDR3 gives the full variable domain: DGGITQSPKYLFRKEGQNVTLSCEQNLNHDAMYWYRQDPGQGLRLIYYSQIVNDFQKGDIAEGYSVSREKKESFPLTVTSAQKNPTAFYLCASRGTGFNGYTFGSGTRLTVV.